This TCR beta chain was captured by sequencing in a study of T cell responses to AZD1222 COVID-19 vaccine. On the study more broadly: Pooled in the analysis were second doses at about 4 or about 12 weeks.

Study-level results: All repertoire sampling was performed exclusively after the peak T cell response. At study baseline, merely more than 5 AZD1222 recipients were seropositive. Among the donors, most were white British and more were female, and clonal diversity was possibly underestimated.

Concerning this clone itself: As yet, its antigen is unknown.

Only in-frame clones appear in the TCRdb table, and some are missing; sequencing was by immunoSEQ multiplex PCR. The sample holds 170,000 or so clones, around nine tenths seen once. The germline gives CDR1 SGHNT, CDR2 YENEEA. Trimming pared 0 bases from V and 9 bases from J, leaving 9 bases between. This CDR3 has 14 amino acids. The sequencing here drew on peripheral blood, taken on day 0 of AZD1222 vaccination. V and J are TRBV11-3 and TRBJ1-6; unclear D gene. The receptor's source is an adult in good health. In nucleotides, the CDR3 is TGTGCCAGCAGCTTAGAGGGAGAAAGTTCACCCCTCCACTTT. It is translated as CASSLEGESSPLHF.